This TCR beta chain emerged from a study of read filtering for tumor transcriptome and immune sequencing. Trimming pared 4 bases from V and 4 bases from J, leaving 14 bases between. The CDR3 loop spans 15 amino acids. Germline V gene data show CDR1 as SNHLY and CDR2 as FYNNEI. From around 440 ng of RNA, a library with molecular barcoded alpha/delta and beta/gamma adaptors was made. TCRdb re-called the reads through MiXCR, storing one row per CDR3 protein. The sample shows 35,000 to 40,000 distinct CDR3 sequences, about an eighth of them seen only once. Every patient had bone marrow sampled while the disease was active. Points from the study as a whole: RNA-seq captured clonotypes less deeply and reliably than IR-seq. This fraction held mixed bone marrow immune cells after CD138-negative sorting.

The table lists this clonotype with many counts. Its antigen remains unknown. Sequencing was carried out using a population of CD138-negative cells sorted from bone marrow. This clonotype was sampled from a donor aged 40 or over with multiple myeloma. The V and J genes are TRBV2 and TRBJ2-1; D call uncertain. The CDR3 DNA sequence: TGTGCCAGCAGTGTAACAGAGGTGCCATACAATGAGCAGTTCTTC. Protein product: CASSVTEVPYNEQFF.